Following are 6 T cell receptor beta chains from one sample sequenced in a study of OX40 agonist ivuxolimab in advanced cancers. Sequencing was performed with immunoSEQ multiplex PCR; in TCRdb, only in-frame clones are kept and a portion is missing. The sample yields 15,000 to 16,000 clones, about 81% seen once. Here the sequenced sample was CD4+ or CD8+ T cells sorted from blood, taken in a trial of the OX40 agonist ivuxolimab. The receptors were gathered from an adult with an advanced solid tumor such as melanoma, head and neck, liver or kidney cancer.

V usage is TRBV4-2 and J usage is TRBJ2-7, with D perhaps matching TRBD1 (5 bases). This CDR3 is built from 14 residues. Germline CDR1 is LGHNA and CDR2 is YNFKEQ. The ends were cut back, 5 bases at V and 2 bases at J, with 13 bases in the middle. The CDR3 reads CASSTGRGTYEQYF. As DNA, the CDR3 is TGTGCCAGCAGCACTGGTAGGGGTACCTACGAGCAGTACTTC.

Regarding this clone: The junction departs from germline at one end; a sequencing error may be responsible. The chain links TRBV27 to TRBJ2-2, with a possible D match to TRBD1 (6 bases). The CDR3 consists of 18 residues. From germline, CDR1 is MNHEY and CDR2 SMNVEV (reference sequence). CDR3 loop: CAGSLLYLTGSNTGELFF. The DNA of the CDR3 is TGTGCCGGCAGTTTACTTTATTTGACAGGATCGAACACCGGGGAGCTGTTTTTT.

The rearrangement uses TRBV28 and TRBJ2-5; D is perhaps TRBD2 (6 bases). Deletions cut 3 bases from V and 4 bases from J, with 24 bases between. CDR3 length: 18 residues. Germline V lookup: CDR1 MDHEN, CDR2 SYDVKM. Here the CDR3 DNA reads TGTGCCAGCAGTTTCGAAGCCGGGACCCCCCCGGAGGGAGAGACCCAGTACTTC. Translated, it gives CASSFEAGTPPEGETQYF.

V is TRBV13 and J is TRBJ2-1, with TRBD2 matching 7 bases. Losses at the gene ends were 4 bases for V and 2 bases for J; bases not matched to a gene: 2. CDR1 and CDR2 from the germline V gene are PRHDT and FYEKMQ (reference sequence). The CDR3 has 14 amino acids. Here the CDR3 reads CASSSTSPYNEQFF. In DNA form, the CDR3 reads TGTGCCAGCAGCTCGACTAGCCCCTACAATGAGCAGTTCTTC.

The V call is TRBV19, the J call TRBJ1-1; D unresolved. Per the germline V gene, CDR1 is LNHDA and CDR2 is SQIVND (reference sequence). The V and J ends lost 7 bases and 2 bases respectively, with 17 bases between them. CDR3 length: 15 residues. This CDR3 reads CASKRSELPNTEAFF. The DNA for the CDR3 is TGTGCCAGTAAACGAAGTGAGCTCCCTAACACTGAAGCTTTCTTT.

This chain connects TRBV7-8 to TRBJ2-7; D is ambiguous. V dropped 5 bases and J dropped 3 bases, with 8 bases sitting between them. CDR1 is SGHVS, CDR2 FQNEAQ, per germline. The CDR3 spans 12 residues. CDR3 region: CASSETDYEQYF. The CDR3 DNA reads as TGTGCCAGCAGCGAGACCGACTACGAGCAGTACTTC.